This section outlines one T cell receptor beta chain sequence together with its context. Its specificity is unknown. The data belong to a study of cytomegalovirus exposure and HLA in healthy donors. Study summary: From HLA-typed donors, an early data release held 70 million to 100 million unique TCRs. The study's findings and limits: Prediction of most subjects' HLA-A and HLA-B alleles by TCR beta sequences was reportedly accurate. In vitro data verified a few CMV-associated chains as specific for CMV antigens.

Germline assignment: CDR1 WSHSY and CDR2 SAAADI. This CDR3 has 14 residues. V lost 8 bases and J lost 6, with 17 bases in between. It was with 60 Vbeta and 13 Jbeta primers that the PCR ran. Libraries were prepared by immunoSEQ multiplex PCR; TCRdb keeps only in-frame clonotypes and omits some of them. The listing records 200,000 to 250,000 clones. Sequencing was carried out using PBMCs. This TCR derives from a woman aged 30 to 39 in good health and CMV-seropositive. The chain joins TRBV10-2 to TRBJ1-5; D gene ambiguous. The CDR3 DNA reads TGCGCCAGCTCGATCGGGTCGAGGATTCAGCCCCAGCATTTT. Translation: CASSIGSRIQPQHF.